What follows are 23 T cell receptor beta chains derived from one specimen sequenced in a study of STAT5B mutations in CD4+ large granular lymphocyte leukemia. The method was immunoSEQ multiplex PCR; TCRdb's version includes in-frame clones alone and lacks a portion of them. Of approximately 30,000 clones in the sample, 80% to 90% were seen once. Sequences were obtained from CD4+ T cells from blood buffy coats. The receptors here all came from a human donor in good health.

This clone was seen only once. This rearrangement joins TRBV7-2 to TRBJ1-2, with a weak D call TRBD1 (5 bases). V dropped 3 bases and J dropped 0 bases, with 8 bases sitting between them. From germline, CDR1 is SGHTA and CDR2 FQGNSA. The CDR3 sequence is 14 residues long. CDR3 residues: CASSFGTANYGYTF. CDR3 nucleotide sequence: TGTGCCAGCAGCTTTGGGACGGCTAACTATGGCTACACCTTC.

The chain employs TRBV6-5 and TRBJ2-7; D may be TRBD1 or TRBD2 (5 bases each). Germline V gives CDR1 MNHEY, CDR2 SVGAGI. CDR3 length: 14 residues. Trimming pared 5 bases from V and 1 base from J, leaving 12 bases between. CDR3 nucleotide sequence: TGTGCCAGCAGTAGTCCGGGGCAGTCCTACGAGCAGTACTTC. Amino acids: CASSSPGQSYEQYF.

The chain combines TRBV5-1 with TRBJ2-1; D is unclear. The CDR3 runs 16 residues. Germline CDR1 and CDR2: SGHRS and YFSETQ. Trimming took 2 bases from V and 0 from J, leaving 12 bases between them. This chain's CDR3 is CASSFRALSSYNEQFF. The DNA of the CDR3 is TGCGCCAGCAGCTTTCGGGCACTCAGCTCCTACAATGAGCAGTTCTTC.

As to this clone: This same CDR3 is encoded by further DNA sequences in the sample. This chain connects TRBV19 to TRBJ1-1; 7 nucleotides line up with TRBD1. The CDR3 totals 14 residues. In germline, CDR1 is LNHDA, CDR2 SQIVND (reference sequence). V lost 8 bases, J lost 0 bases, and 6 bases stayed unmatched. Here the CDR3 reads CASSKGQLNTEAFF. CDR3 coding DNA: TGTGCCAGTTCTAAGGGACAGCTGAACACTGAAGCTTTCTTT.

This clone was observed a single time. The rearrangement joins TRBV2 to TRBJ2-7; 10 nucleotides agree with TRBD2. This CDR3 comprises 17 residues. V gave up 6 bases and J gave up 0 bases; unmatched junction bases: 11. The germline CDR1 and CDR2 sequences are SNHLY and FYNNEI. CDR3 nucleotides: TGTGCCAGCAGCCAGCCGGGACTAGCGCCGAGCTCCTACGAGCAGTACTTC. Its protein product is CASSQPGLAPSSYEQYF. Full variable domain (outside the CDR3, taken from reference TRBV2 and TRBJ2-7): EPEVTQTPSHQVTQMGQEVILRCVPISNHLYFYWYRQILGQKVEFLVSFYNNEISEKSEIFDDQFSVERPDGSNFTLKIRSTKLEDSAMYFCASSQPGLAPSSYEQYFGPGTRLTVT.

The rearrangement uses TRBV15 and TRBJ2-1, with TRBD1 matching over 12 bases. The CDR3 spans 16 residues. Trimming took 3 bases from V and 7 from J; bases not matched to a gene: 7. Germline CDR1 is LNHNV and CDR2 is YYDKDF (reference sequence). The CDR3 sequence is CATSRTGTGGWNEQFF. CDR3 coding DNA: TGTGCCACCAGCAGGACCGGGACAGGGGGCTGGAATGAGCAGTTCTTC.

The chain links TRBV4-1 to TRBJ2-7; TRBD2 agrees at 10 bases. V was clipped by 2 bases and J by 2 bases; unmatched bases: 9. CDR3 length: 17 residues. Germline assignment: CDR1 MGHRA and CDR2 YSYEKL. The DNA for the CDR3 is TGCGCCAGCAGCCAAAATACGGGACTAGCGACGACCTACGAGCAGTACTTC. This codes for CASSQNTGLATTYEQYF.

The rearrangement uses TRBV2 and TRBJ2-6, with D perhaps matching TRBD2 (6 bases). This CDR3 contains 14 residues. Germline V gene lookup returns CDR1 SNHLY and CDR2 FYNNEI. V was trimmed by 11 bases and J by 1 base, leaving 12 bases between them. DNA of the CDR3: TGTGCCCCCAGGAGGGGTTCTGGGGCCAACGTCCTGACTTTC. This sequence encodes CAPRRGSGANVLTF.

This clone was recorded once. The chain is built from TRBV5-1 and TRBJ2-1, with D tentatively TRBD1 or TRBD2 (5 bases each). V lost 4 bases to trimming and J lost 5 bases, with 13 bases between them. Germline V gene data show CDR1 as SGHRS and CDR2 as YFSETQ. This CDR3 region has 14 residues. The CDR3 is CASSVHGTNNEQFF. The CDR3 bases are TGCGCCAGCAGCGTACACGGGACCAACAATGAGCAGTTCTTC.

The genes are TRBV29-1 and TRBJ1-3; 7 nucleotides match TRBD1. There are 12 residues in the CDR3. Germline CDR1 is SQVTM and CDR2 is ANQGSEA. CDR3 sequence (DNA): TGCGGCACAGGGGTTTCTGGAAACACCATATATTTT. It translates to CGTGVSGNTIYF.

The genes are TRBV28 and TRBJ1-2; 7 bases align to TRBD1. Per the germline V gene, CDR1 is MDHEN and CDR2 is SYDVKM. This CDR3 has 14 amino acids. Trimming removed 7 bases from V and 1 base from J; junction bases left unmatched: 6. This chain's CDR3 is CASTKQGFNYGYTF. The DNA of the CDR3 is TGTGCCAGCACCAAACAGGGGTTTAACTATGGCTACACCTTC.

The V gene is TRBV28, the J gene TRBJ2-7, with D perhaps TRBD2 (5 bases). Germline values: CDR1 MDHEN, CDR2 SYDVKM. Trimming removed 5 bases at V and 1 base at J, with 18 bases between. The CDR3 has 16 amino acids. The CDR3 DNA reads TGTGCCAGCAGTCCCGTCGGGGAAACCGGATCCTACGAGCAGTACTTC. It specifies CASSPVGETGSYEQYF. Full variable domain (outside the CDR3, taken from reference TRBV28 and TRBJ2-7): DVKVTQSSRYLVKRTGEKVFLECVQDMDHENMFWYRQDPGLGLRLIYFSYDVKMKEKGDIPEGYSVSREKKERFSLILESASTNQTSMYLCASSPVGETGSYEQYFGPGTRLTVT.

This rearrangement joins TRBV7-9 to TRBJ1-1; D gene unclear. The V gene's germline CDR1 is SEHNR and CDR2 FQNEAQ (reference sequence). The V end was cut by 6 bases, the J end by 2 bases, with 16 bases between. The CDR3 runs to 15 residues. The CDR3 sequence: CASSYLRAVNTEAFF. The DNA for the CDR3 is TGTGCCAGCAGTTACTTACGGGCGGTCAACACTGAAGCTTTCTTT.

V is TRBV28 and J is TRBJ1-2, with D tentatively TRBD1 (6 bases). V gave up 4 bases and J gave up 3 bases, with 18 bases separating them. CDR3 size: 16 residues. Germline-derived CDR1 and CDR2 are MDHEN and SYDVKM. In nucleotides, the CDR3 is TGTGCCAGCAGTTCCCACAACCATAGGACAGACTATGGCTACACCTTC. Translation gives CASSSHNHRTDYGYTF.

V gene TRBV28 combines with J gene TRBJ1-5; D not certain. V was clipped by 6 bases and J by 0 bases, with 9 bases between them. The CDR3 runs 14 residues. Germline CDR1 MDHEN, CDR2 SYDVKM. CDR3 sequence: CASSLRYSNQPQHF. The CDR3 nucleotides are TGTGCCAGCAGCCTTAGATATAGCAATCAGCCCCAGCATTTT.

The table lists this clone with a few counts. This sequence joins TRBV19 and TRBJ2-7, with D possibly matching TRBD1 (5 bases). V lost 6 bases to trimming and J lost 6 bases, with 12 bases between them. The CDR3 contains 12 residues. The germline V gene encodes CDR1 LNHDA and CDR2 SQIVND (reference sequence). CDR3 sequence reads: CASSPGFGEQYF. DNA for the CDR3: TGTGCCAGTAGCCCAGGGTTCGGCGAGCAGTACTTC.

The rearrangement uses TRBV27 and TRBJ1-1; 10 bases are shared with TRBD1. V gave up 11 bases and J gave up 5 bases; unmatched junction bases: 17. Germline CDR1 and CDR2: MNHEY and SMNVEV (reference sequence). The CDR3 is made up of 16 amino acids. CDR3 loop: CAAGARDRGRRTEAFF. DNA of the CDR3: TGTGCCGCGGGGGCCCGGGACAGGGGAAGGCGGACTGAAGCTTTCTTT.

This chain joins TRBV15 and TRBJ2-2; D call uncertain. This CDR3 has 15 amino acids. Trimming pared 1 base from V and 4 bases from J, leaving 10 bases between. Germline V lookup: CDR1 LNHNV, CDR2 YYDKDF (reference sequence). The CDR3 here is CATSRGVAGTGELFF. The CDR3 DNA sequence: TGTGCCACCAGCAGAGGGGTGGCTGGCACCGGGGAGCTGTTTTTT.

This sequence joins TRBV2 and TRBJ2-7; the D gene is possibly TRBD2 (6 bases). CDR1 and CDR2 (germline): SNHLY, FYNNEI. The germline V and J ends were trimmed by 8 bases and 2 bases, with 16 bases remaining between them. The CDR3 contains 14 residues. CDR3 loop: CASRGGAVTYEQYF. In DNA, the CDR3 is TGTGCCAGCCGCGGCGGGGCCGTGACCTACGAGCAGTACTTC. The full variable domain, with the rest looked up from reference TRBV2 and TRBJ2-7, is EPEVTQTPSHQVTQMGQEVILRCVPISNHLYFYWYRQILGQKVEFLVSFYNNEISEKSEIFDDQFSVERPDGSNFTLKIRSTKLEDSAMYFCASRGGAVTYEQYFGPGTRLTVT.

This clone was seen only a few times. This sequence joins TRBV19 and TRBJ2-1; 13 nucleotides match TRBD2. The CDR3 is 15 residues long. Germline-derived CDR1 and CDR2 are LNHDA and SQIVND (reference sequence). The V segment lost 4 bases and the J segment 10 bases; nucleotides outside the gene matches: 7. This CDR3 reads CASSTSGLAGREQFF. The CDR3 DNA reads as TGTGCCAGTAGTACCTCGGGACTAGCGGGAAGAGAGCAGTTCTTC.

CDR3 residues: CASSQAAGHAGPREETQYF. CDR3 sequence (DNA): TGCGCCAGCAGCCAAGCAGCCGGGCACGCAGGGCCGAGAGAAGAGACCCAGTACTTC. This rearrangement joins TRBV4-1 to TRBJ2-5; possible D gene TRBD1, 5 bases. This CDR3 has 19 residues. The ends were cut back, 1 base at V and 3 bases at J, with 24 bases in the middle. CDR1 is MGHRA and CDR2 is YSYEKL in the germline V gene.

The chain is built from TRBV18 and TRBJ2-5, with TRBD2 identical over 13 bases. The CDR3 length is 19 residues. CDR1 is KGHSH, CDR2 LQKENI, per germline. V gave up 5 bases and J gave up 1 base; unmatched junction bases: 13. The CDR3 DNA reads TGTGCCAGCTCATGGATCGGAGGGGGACTAGCGGGGCTCCAAGAGACCCAGTACTTC. It codes for CASSWIGGGLAGLQETQYF.

This clone was counted only a few times. The J gene is TRBJ1-1, the V gene TRBV7-9; 8 bases line up with TRBD1. J was trimmed by 7 bases and V by 5 bases; bases with no gene match: 6. Germline values: CDR1 SEHNR, CDR2 FQNEAQ (reference sequence). The CDR3 consists of 13 residues. The CDR3 spells CASSQWTGFEAFF. The CDR3 nucleotides read TGTGCCAGCAGCCAATGGACAGGGTTTGAAGCTTTCTTT.